This T cell receptor (beta chain) was identified in a study of radiotherapy plus CTLA-4 blockade in lung cancer. TCRdb keeps only in-frame clones here, not all; method: immunoSEQ multiplex PCR. The sample includes 45,000 to 60,000 clones, 79% of them seen just once. Germline CDR1 reads SGDLS; CDR2 reads YYNGEE. V dropped 4 bases and J dropped 4 bases, with 20 bases sitting between them. There are 17 residues in the CDR3. This sequence was found in a human donor with non-small cell lung cancer who had a complete response to radiotherapy plus ipilimumab. Sequencing was performed on peripheral blood, taken from a patient treated with radiotherapy plus ipilimumab. The chain combines TRBV9 with TRBJ1-4; D gene uncertain. The CDR3 coding sequence is TGTGCCAGCAGCCCCCGGGCCTCCCTAGGAGGTAATGAAAAACTGTTTTTT. This codes for CASSPRASLGGNEKLFF.